This T cell receptor beta chain is from a study of blood T cells in healthy people across ages. General study findings and limits: Relative to aged donors, long-lived donors carried more naive CD4+ cells and displayed higher diversity.

This clonotype was counted between two and nine times. The antigen remains undetermined. A J-beta primer mix and a sample-barcoded 5' primer were used in a second PCR of about 7 to 12 cycles. TCRdb re-derived calls from the 5' RACE reads in MiXCR, one entry per CDR3 protein. In the table there are roughly 800,000 distinct CDR3 sequences, roughly 25% of which are singletons. The same sample was also used in a study of T cells of mothers and their children. Turning to that study: Biologically related mothers and children overlapped slightly more than unrelated pairs, a non-significant difference. The analysis detected no persistent microchimeric T cell clones.

The sequence came from a boy between 10 and 17 years old in good health. Specimen: blood.

The CDR3 is CATSPRTGENTGELFF. CDR3 in DNA: TGTGCCACCAGCCCCCGGACAGGAGAGAACACCGGGGAGCTGTTTTTT. V usage is TRBV15 and J usage is TRBJ2-2, with 7 bases lining up with TRBD1. The length of the CDR3 is 16 residues. V trimming: 5 bases; J trimming: 1 base; junction bases outside the gene matches: 7. The germline CDR1 and CDR2 sequences are LNHNV and YYDKDF (reference sequence).